This T cell receptor (beta chain) was identified during a study of T cell responses to AZD1222 COVID-19 vaccine (dated by TCRdb to 2020 to 2023). With respect to the entire study: AZD1222 recipients given second doses at about 4 weeks or at about 12 weeks were pooled, since spike-specific TCR depth and breadth were not found to differ between the two schedules. A total of over 230 trial participants underwent TCR sequencing, of whom about 210 received two doses of AZD1222 and about 25 received two doses of the MenACWY control vaccine. Enrollment into the trials was organized by age into subgroups of 18-55, 56-69 and 70-plus years, and those subgroups contained roughly 150, 30 and 60 TCR-sequenced participants, respectively. Study-wide findings and limitations: Participants were mostly white British, with more females than males. The authors suggested clonal diversity may have been underestimated. Reportedly, almost half of the unique spike-specific TCRs recognized epitopes lying outside the regions that are mutated in the B.1.351 and B.1.1.7 variants. Because no samples from the day 14 peak response were available, repertoires could be characterized only after the peak T cell response. The whole spike protein was spanned by vaccine-associated CD4 TCRs, and dominant responses were seen in regions 160-218 and 743-854. After two AZD1222 doses, both the breadth and the depth of spike-specific TCRs were significantly higher than at day 0 and than in MenACWY recipients. In the small 56-69-year group, the increase in depth fell short of significance, most likely because of low power. Conclusions about previously exposed vaccinees are limited because only six or seven AZD1222 recipients were SARS-CoV-2 seropositive at baseline.

CDR1 and CDR2, looked up from the germline V gene (reference sequence), are GTSNPN and SVGIG. The cysteine opens and the phenylalanine closes a CDR3 of 14 amino acids. The CDR3 DNA has 42 bases and is translated from base 1. Trimming takes 0 bases from V and 0 bases from J, and the germline ends sit 9 bases apart. The time point label on this specimen signifies: baseline before first vaccination. Vaccinee samples were obtained from the UK trials COV001 and COV002, which included a single-blind randomized controlled phase 2/3 trial of AZD1222 (ChAdOx1 nCoV-19) in healthy adults. Trial participant PBMC samples were collected at day 0 and day 28 after the second dose for TCRbeta chain sequencing. As for this clone: What antigen it recognizes has not been identified. Base qualities are missing; no much larger clone stands one base away.

The CDR3 regions of human TCRbeta chains were analyzed by immunosequencing. As for the original processing: Repertoire TCRs were matched against a reference library of SARS-CoV-2-specific TCRs generated with the MIRA antigen-specificity platform. Breadth was defined as the fraction of unique TCRs that were SARS-CoV-2-associated. Depth was defined as the fraction of total T cells that were SARS-CoV-2-associated. Each spike-specific TCR was assigned to its reactive spike region and to a CD4 or CD8 class using the MIRA data. Log10-transformed breadth and depth values were compared by one-way ANOVA with Sidak's multiple comparisons tests. TCRdb re-hosts the immuneACCESS table, in-frame sequences only. Its copies lack some clones; in the studies checked, an unresolved V gene accounts for under half of them, and the cause for the rest is not known. That table furnishes V, J and clone size, whereas the DNA furnished D and trimming. The sample table holds about 94,000 clones, of which 70% to 90% were seen once. The top ten constitute roughly 14% of the sample.

This sequence uses TRBV30 and TRBJ2-7; the D gene identity is not certain. Sequences were derived from peripheral blood, sampled on day 0 of AZD1222 vaccination. The clonotype originates from an adult in good health. The CDR3 amino acid sequence is: CAWSVPLSSYEQYF. The nucleotides are TGTGCCTGGAGTGTACCTTTGTCCTCCTACGAGCAGTACTTC.